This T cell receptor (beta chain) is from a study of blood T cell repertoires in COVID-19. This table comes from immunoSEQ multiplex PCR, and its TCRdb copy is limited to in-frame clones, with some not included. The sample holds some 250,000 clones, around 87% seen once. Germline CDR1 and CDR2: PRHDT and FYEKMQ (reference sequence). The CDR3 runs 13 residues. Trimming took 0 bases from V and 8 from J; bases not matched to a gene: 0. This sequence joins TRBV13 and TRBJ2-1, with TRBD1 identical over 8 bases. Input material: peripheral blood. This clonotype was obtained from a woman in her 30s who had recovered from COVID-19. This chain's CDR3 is CASSLGTGDEQFF. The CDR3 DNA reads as TGTGCCAGCAGCTTAGGGACAGGGGATGAGCAGTTCTTC. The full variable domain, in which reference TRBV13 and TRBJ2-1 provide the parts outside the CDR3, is AAGVIQSPRHLIKEKRETATLKCYPIPRHDTVYWYQQGPGQDPQFLISFYEKMQSDKGSIPDRFSAQQFSDYHSELNMSSLELGDSALYFCASSLGTGDEQFFGPGTRLTVL.